Each of the 4 T cell receptor beta chains below was sequenced from the same sample in a study of technical replicates of blood from a few donors. Clones were sequenced by immunoSEQ multiplex PCR, and TCRdb holds only the in-frame ones, with some missing. This sample has approximately 92,000 clones; roughly 95% occur once, and the top ten carry 0.3% to 0.35%. Sequenced material: T cells isolated from PBMCs. The receptors stem from a human donor in good health.

CDR3 sequence reads: CAISLPTAYEQYF. Written as DNA, the CDR3 is TGTGCCATCAGCCTACCTACCGCCTACGAGCAGTACTTC. This rearrangement joins TRBV10-3 to TRBJ2-7; no reliable D call. Germline CDR1 is ENHRY and CDR2 is SYGVKD. The CDR3 runs to 13 residues. Trimming stripped 6 bases from V and 2 bases from J, with 11 bases between.

This clone was counted once. The rearrangement uses TRBV11-2 and TRBJ2-1; 7 bases are shared with TRBD2. Germline V gene data show CDR1 as SGHAT and CDR2 as FQNNGV. Losses at the gene ends were 2 bases for V and 8 bases for J; bases not matched to a gene: 9. The CDR3 runs 15 residues. The chain's CDR3 is CASSLLAGARDEQFF. Here the CDR3 DNA reads TGTGCCAGCAGCTTATTAGCGGGTGCGAGGGATGAGCAGTTCTTC.

The chain employs TRBV7-8 and TRBJ1-4, with TRBD1 matching over 8 bases. The CDR3 is made up of 15 amino acids. CDR1 is SGHVS and CDR2 is FQNEAQ in the germline V gene. V lost 4 bases and J lost 4; bases outside the gene matches: 5. CDR3 nucleotides: TGTGCCAGCAGCTCCGACAGGGGATTTAATGAAAAACTGTTTTTT. Translation: CASSSDRGFNEKLFF.

CDR3 sequence: CASSEFWAREVNTGELFF. Written as DNA, the CDR3 is TGTGCCAGCAGTGAATTTTGGGCCCGGGAGGTTAACACCGGGGAGCTGTTTTTT. The chain joins TRBV6-1 to TRBJ2-2; 7 nucleotides align to TRBD2. The length of the CDR3 is 18 residues. Trimming cost V 2 bases and J 2 bases; bases outside gene matches: 11. The V gene's germline CDR1 is MNHNS and CDR2 SASEGT.